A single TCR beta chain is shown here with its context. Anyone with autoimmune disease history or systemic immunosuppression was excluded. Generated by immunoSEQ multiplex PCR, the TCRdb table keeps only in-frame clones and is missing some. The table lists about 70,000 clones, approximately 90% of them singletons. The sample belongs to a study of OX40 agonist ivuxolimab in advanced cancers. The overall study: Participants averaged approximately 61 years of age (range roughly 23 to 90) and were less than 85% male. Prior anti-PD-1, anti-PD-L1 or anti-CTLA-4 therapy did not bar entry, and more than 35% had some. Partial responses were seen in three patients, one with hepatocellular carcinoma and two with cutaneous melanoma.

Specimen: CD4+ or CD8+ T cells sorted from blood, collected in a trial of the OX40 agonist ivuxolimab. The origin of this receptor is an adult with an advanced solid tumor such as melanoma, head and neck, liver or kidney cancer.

The CDR3 DNA reads TGTGCCAGCAGTGACAGGGACTCCCCCAATGAGCAGTTCTTC. Encoded protein: CASSDRDSPNEQFF. This chain joins TRBV2 and TRBJ2-1, with a weak D call TRBD2 (6 bases). CDR1 and CDR2 (germline): SNHLY, FYNNEI. This CDR3 spans 14 amino acids. The germline V and J ends were trimmed by 3 bases and 6 bases, with 12 bases remaining between them. Based on the CDR3 plus reference TRBV2 and TRBJ2-1, the full variable domain is EPEVTQTPSHQVTQMGQEVILRCVPISNHLYFYWYRQILGQKVEFLVSFYNNEISEKSEIFDDQFSVERPDGSNFTLKIRSTKLEDSAMYFCASSDRDSPNEQFFGPGTRLTVL.